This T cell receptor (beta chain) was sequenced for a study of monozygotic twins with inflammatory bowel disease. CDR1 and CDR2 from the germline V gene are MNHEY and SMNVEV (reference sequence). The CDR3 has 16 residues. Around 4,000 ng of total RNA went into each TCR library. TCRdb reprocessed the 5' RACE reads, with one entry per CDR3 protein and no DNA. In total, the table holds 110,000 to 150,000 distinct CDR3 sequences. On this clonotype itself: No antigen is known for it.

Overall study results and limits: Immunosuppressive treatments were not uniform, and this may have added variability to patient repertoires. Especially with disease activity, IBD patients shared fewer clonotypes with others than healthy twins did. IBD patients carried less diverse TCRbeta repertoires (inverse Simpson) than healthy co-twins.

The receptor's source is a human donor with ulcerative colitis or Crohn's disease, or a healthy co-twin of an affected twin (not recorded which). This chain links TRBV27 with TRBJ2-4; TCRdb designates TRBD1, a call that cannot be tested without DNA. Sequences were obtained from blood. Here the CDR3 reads CASSFVGGAVKNIQYF.